This entry concerns a single T cell receptor beta chain. What it recognizes is unknown. The CDR3 spans 15 residues. V was clipped by 5 bases and J by 5 bases, with 18 bases between them. Germline assignment: CDR1 MDHEN and CDR2 SYDVKM. Time point in this sample: sample taken at primary tumor resection. The source of the sample is a study of spatial heterogeneity in lung cancer. Findings and limits, study-wide: Within tumors, counts of expanded alpha and beta TCRs tracked tumor mutation counts.

Unique molecular identifiers tagged every individual TCR cDNA molecule. TCRdb re-analysed the 5' RACE reads in MiXCR, keeping a single row per CDR3 protein. Here the sample spans some 97,000 distinct CDR3 sequences, 3.5% to 5% being singletons. The chain links TRBV28 to TRBJ1-1; D is perhaps TRBD1 (6 bases). The source was lung tumor tissue, collected at surgery. The TCR originated in a male donor with early-stage non-small cell lung cancer. CDR3 in DNA: TGTGCCAGCAGTCCTCTACAGGGAGGAAAAACTGAAGCTTTCTTT. Its translation is CASSPLQGGKTEAFF.